Below, 13 T cell receptor beta chains from the same sample are listed, as sequenced in a study of OX40 agonist ivuxolimab in advanced cancers. Using immunoSEQ multiplex PCR, the repertoire was profiled, and TCRdb retains in-frame clones only, with some absent. This sample has approximately 82,000 clones; over 85% occur once, and the top ten carry 20%. Sequences were derived from CD4+ or CD8+ T cells sorted from blood, sampled in a trial of the OX40 agonist ivuxolimab. All receptors come from an adult with an advanced solid tumor such as melanoma, head and neck, liver or kidney cancer.

This clone came up once. The chain carries TRBV7-8 and TRBJ2-1, with TRBD2 identical over 11 bases. V was pared by 5 bases and J by 6 bases, with 21 bases of the junction left unmatched. CDR1 and CDR2 (germline): SGHVS, FQNEAQ. This CDR3 is built from 20 residues. The CDR3, as DNA: TGTGCCAGCAGCAACAGACCCAACCCCTTAGCGGGGGGGCCTAGCAATGAGCAGTTCTTC. Its protein product is CASSNRPNPLAGGPSNEQFF.

The rearrangement joins TRBV13 to TRBJ2-1, with D unclear. The CDR3 is made up of 15 amino acids. Germline V lookup: CDR1 PRHDT, CDR2 FYEKMQ (reference sequence). V lost 4 bases, J lost 3 bases, and 13 bases lay in between. The DNA of the CDR3 is TGTGCCAGCAGCTACCGGGTCAGAAACTACAATGAGCAGTTCTTC. Protein: CASSYRVRNYNEQFF.

The chain couples TRBV27 to TRBJ2-1; 9 nucleotides line up with TRBD1. This CDR3 contains 14 residues. The junction had 5 bases not matched to a gene; V was cut back by 8 bases and J by 3 bases. Looked up from germline, CDR1 is MNHEY and CDR2 is SMNVEV (reference sequence). CDR3 nucleotides: TGTGCCAGCGCGACAGGGGGGGACTACAATGAGCAGTTCTTC. Amino acid sequence: CASATGGDYNEQFF.

This rearrangement joins TRBV7-9 to TRBJ2-5; perhaps D is TRBD1 or TRBD2 (6 bases each). The CDR3 covers 16 residues. Germline CDR1 and CDR2: SEHNR and FQNEAQ (reference sequence). The germline V and J ends were trimmed by 5 bases and 5 bases, with 21 bases remaining between them. The CDR3 protein is CASSPRTEVEGETQYF. In DNA form, the CDR3 reads TGTGCCAGCAGCCCTAGGACAGAAGTGGAGGGGGAGACCCAGTACTTC.

This sequence joins TRBV7-9 and TRBJ1-4; D may be TRBD1 (5 bases). From germline, CDR1 is SEHNR and CDR2 FQNEAQ (reference sequence). The CDR3 loop spans 14 amino acids. Trimming took 7 bases from V and 8 from J, leaving 17 bases between them. The CDR3 DNA reads as TGTGCCAGCACCCCCGGGGGGGTAAACGAAAAACTGTTTTTT. The encoded protein is CASTPGGVNEKLFF.

This clone appeared a single time. This chain uses TRBV7-8 with TRBJ2-7, with 10 bases identical to TRBD1. This CDR3 has 14 residues. V was clipped by 6 bases and J by 2 bases; unmatched bases: 4. CDR1 is SGHVS and CDR2 is FQNEAQ in the germline V gene. DNA of the CDR3: TGTGCCAGCAGGGAGGGACAGGGGACCTACGAGCAGTACTTC. This codes for CASREGQGTYEQYF. The whole variable domain, remainder taken from reference TRBV7-8 and TRBJ2-7, is GAGVSQSPRYKVAKRGQDVALRCDPISGHVSLFWYQQALGQGPEFLTYFQNEAQLDKSGLPSDRFFAERPEGSVSTLKIQRTQQEDSAVYLCASREGQGTYEQYFGPGTRLTVT.

DNA of the CDR3: TGTGCTAGTGGTCCGACCGAGGCACAGGGACGCGCTAACTATGGCTACACCTTC. Protein sequence: CASGPTEAQGRANYGYTF. V usage is TRBV12-5 and J usage is TRBJ1-2, with a weak D call TRBD1 (6 bases). Looked up from germline, CDR1 is LGHNT and CDR2 is FRNRAP. The CDR3 covers 18 residues. V lost 5 bases and J 0 bases, leaving 22 bases between the germline ends.

The rearrangement uses TRBV29-1 and TRBJ1-1; the match to TRBD1 covers 9 bases. The V gene end was trimmed by 0 bases and the J gene end by 1 base; junction bases not matched to a gene: 6. This CDR3 spans 16 amino acids. Germline loops: CDR1 SQVTM, CDR2 ANQGSEA. The CDR3: CSVEDWGQGRNTEAFF. The CDR3 DNA reads as TGCAGCGTTGAAGATTGGGGACAGGGTCGGAACACTGAAGCTTTCTTT. The full variable domain, rest sourced from reference TRBV29-1 and TRBJ1-1, is SAVISQKPSRDICQRGTSLTIQCQVDSQVTMMFWYRQQPGQSLTLIATANQGSEATYESGFVIDKFPISRPNLTFSTLTVSNMSPEDSSIYLCSVEDWGQGRNTEAFFGQGTRLTVV.

This chain joins TRBV18 and TRBJ1-5; D gene unclear. The ends were cut back, 3 bases at V and 3 bases at J, with 9 bases in the middle. This CDR3 is built from 14 residues. Germline CDR1 and CDR2: KGHSH and LQKENI. CDR3 in DNA: TGTGCCAGCTCACCCCAATTCGACAATCAGCCCCAGCATTTT. Translating gives CASSPQFDNQPQHF.

The chain links TRBV19 to TRBJ2-7; D uncertain. CDR3 length equals 20 residues. Germline V lookup: CDR1 LNHDA, CDR2 SQIVND (reference sequence). The V and J ends lost 4 bases and 0 bases respectively, with 28 bases between them. The CDR3 sequence: CASSTSYSVPGLTSSYEQYF. CDR3 DNA sequence: TGTGCCAGTAGTACCTCTTACAGTGTCCCAGGCCTCACCTCCTCCTACGAGCAGTACTTC.

The rearrangement links TRBV28 to TRBJ2-7; either TRBD1 or TRBD2 may fit D (5 bases each). Germline CDR1 MDHEN, CDR2 SYDVKM. V lost 3 bases and J lost 2, with 14 bases in between. The CDR3 has 15 amino acids. The CDR3 sequence: CASSFSGRGAYEQYF. The DNA for the CDR3 is TGTGCCAGCAGTTTTTCTGGGCGAGGGGCCTACGAGCAGTACTTC.

The chain combines TRBV5-1 with TRBJ1-2; D ambiguous. The CDR3 consists of 15 residues. The V gene lost 3 bases and the J gene lost 4 bases, with 16 bases spanning the gap. Germline V gives CDR1 SGHRS, CDR2 YFSETQ. This chain's CDR3 is CASSSRVGNSYGYTF. As DNA, the CDR3 is TGCGCCAGCAGCTCGAGGGTCGGGAATAGCTATGGCTACACCTTC.

This rearrangement joins TRBV6-5 to TRBJ2-2; unclear D gene. The CDR3 loop spans 12 amino acids. CDR1 is MNHEY, CDR2 SVGAGI, per germline. Trimming stripped 7 bases from V and 2 bases from J, with 5 bases between. The CDR3 DNA reads as TGTGCCAGCAATGGTAACACCGGGGAGCTGTTTTTT. Translation: CASNGNTGELFF.